Below, 14 T cell receptor beta chains from the same sample are listed, as sequenced in a study of T-cell reconstitution after alpha-beta-depleted transplantation in children. A TCRbeta library incorporating unique molecular identifiers was prepared. Each CDR3 protein is one row after TCRdb ran MiXCR on the PCR reads. The repertoire holds 540,000 or so distinct CDR3 sequences, with roughly 23% as singletons. Here the sequenced sample was PBMCs, mostly from graft donor cells, taken 360 days after TCRalphabeta/CD19-depleted stem cell transplant. These receptors originate from a boy under two years old who had a stem cell transplant for acute myeloid leukemia, so the T cells may come from the graft donor.

Many counts were recorded for this clonotype. The chain recombines TRBV20-1 with TRBJ2-7, with 9 bases fitting TRBD1. This CDR3 region has 14 residues. J lost 5 bases, V lost 6 bases, and 11 bases had no gene match. CDR1 is DFQATT and CDR2 is SNEGSKA in the germline V gene (reference sequence). The chain's CDR3 is CSARQGVTVHEQYF. CDR3 nucleotide sequence: TGCAGTGCAAGACAGGGGGTGACCGTACACGAGCAGTACTTC.

The rearrangement joins TRBV7-8 to TRBJ1-1; 11 bases agree with TRBD1. V lost 4 bases to trimming and J lost 1 base; unmatched junction nucleotides: 8. Germline CDR1 is SGHVS and CDR2 is FQNEAQ. The CDR3 is 17 residues long. In DNA, the CDR3 is TGTGCCAGCAGCTCTCGCGCCGGGACAGGGGGGAACACTGAAGCTTTCTTT. It codes for CASSSRAGTGGNTEAFF.

The CDR3 coding sequence is TGCGCCAGCAGCTTGAGCTGGACAGATACGCAGTATTTT. It encodes CASSLSWTDTQYF. The chain carries TRBV5-1 and TRBJ2-3; no reliable D call. V was pared by 1 base and J by 3 bases, with 6 bases between. CDR1 is SGHRS and CDR2 is YFSETQ in the germline V gene. The CDR3 length is 13 residues.

This clonotype was observed at least ten times. The chain combines TRBV28 with TRBJ2-1; the D gene is possibly TRBD1 (6 bases). Germline V gene sequence: CDR1 MDHEN, CDR2 SYDVKM. The length of the CDR3 is 18 residues. Trimming removed 5 bases from V and 5 bases from J, with 25 bases in between. The CDR3 loop is CASSLTRTAPSPNNEQFF. The CDR3 region has the DNA TGTGCCAGCAGTCTGACCAGGACAGCCCCTAGTCCGAACAATGAGCAGTTCTTC.

This chain uses TRBV3-1 with TRBJ1-5; D is ambiguous. The germline V gene has CDR1 LGHDT and CDR2 YNNKEL (reference sequence). V was cut by 1 base and J by 6 bases, with 13 bases left in between. The CDR3 runs 15 residues. In DNA, the CDR3 is TGTGCCAGCAGCCAAGCGGTGGGCTCGGGTCAGCCCCAGCATTTT. Translated: CASSQAVGSGQPQHF.

The V gene is TRBV7-9, the J gene TRBJ2-5; D remains unclear. The CDR3 runs 11 residues. V was shortened by 4 bases and J by 5 bases, with 5 bases between the two germline ends. Looked up from germline, CDR1 is SEHNR and CDR2 is FQNEAQ (reference sequence). The CDR3 nucleotides read TGTGCCAGCAGCTCGATTGAGACCCAGTACTTC. This sequence encodes CASSSIETQYF.

This clonotype turned up a few times. As DNA, the CDR3 is TGCAGCGTCCCCAGACAGGGGGCCACCCCAGGGTCACCCCTCCACTTT. Translated: CSVPRQGATPGSPLHF. The V gene is TRBV29-1, the J gene TRBJ1-6, with 10 bases aligning to TRBD1. V lost 6 bases and J lost 10; bases outside the gene matches: 15. The CDR3 length is 16 residues. CDR1 and CDR2 from the germline V gene are SQVTM and ANQGSEA. The variable domain in full, with the rest retrieved from reference TRBV29-1 and TRBJ1-6, is SAVISQKPSRDICQRGTSLTIQCQVDSQVTMMFWYRQQPGQSLTLIATANQGSEATYESGFVIDKFPISRPNLTFSTLTVSNMSPEDSSIYLCSVPRQGATPGSPLHFGNGTRLTVT.

The rearrangement links TRBV12-3 or TRBV12-4 to TRBJ2-1; 10 bases fit TRBD2. The V and J ends lost 8 bases and 10 bases, in that order; junction bases with no gene match: 14. The CDR3 contains 15 residues. CDR3 residues: CASWPRGLALGEQFF. In nucleotides, the CDR3 is TGTGCCAGCTGGCCCAGGGGACTAGCGTTGGGGGAGCAGTTCTTC.

The chain has TRBV7-9 and TRBJ2-3; 9 bases are shared with TRBD1. This CDR3 spans 16 amino acids. Germline V CDR1 and CDR2: SEHNR, FQNEAQ (reference sequence). V lost 5 bases to trimming and J lost 3 bases; unmatched junction nucleotides: 9. The CDR3 sequence: CASSPWDRAKTDTQYF. CDR3 bases: TGTGCCAGCAGCCCCTGGGACAGGGCAAAGACAGATACGCAGTATTTT. Looking up the rest from reference TRBV7-9 and TRBJ2-3 gives the full variable domain: DTGVSQNPRHKITKRGQNVTFRCDPISEHNRLYWYRQTLGQGPEFLTYFQNEAQLEKSRLLSDRFSAERPKGSFSTLEIQRTEQGDSAMYLCASSPWDRAKTDTQYFGPGTRLTVL.

The table lists this clonotype with many counts. This sequence joins TRBV7-2 and TRBJ2-5; 16 bases line up with TRBD2. CDR1 is SGHTA, CDR2 FQGNSA, per germline. Trimming took 4 bases from V and 4 from J; bases not matched to a gene: 3. CDR3 length equals 16 residues. Here the CDR3 DNA reads TGTGCCAGCAGCTCGGGACTAGCGGGGGGGTCAGAGACCCAGTACTTC. Its translation is CASSSGLAGGSETQYF.

The rearrangement links TRBV6-5 to TRBJ2-1, with D unresolved. The CDR3 spans 14 residues. V gave up 2 bases and J gave up 8 bases, with 13 bases separating them. From germline, CDR1 is MNHEY and CDR2 SVGAGI. CDR3 in amino acids: CASSYALGRDEQFF. The CDR3 nucleotides are TGTGCCAGCAGTTACGCTTTGGGTAGGGATGAGCAGTTCTTC.

At least ten counts were recorded for this clonotype. The J gene is TRBJ2-5, the V gene TRBV12-3 or TRBV12-4; 7 bases line up with TRBD1. Trimming cost V 7 bases and J 4 bases; bases outside gene matches: 9. The CDR3 loop spans 14 amino acids. CDR3 protein: CASIQTGRGETQYF. The CDR3 coding sequence is TGTGCCAGCATTCAGACAGGGCGAGGAGAGACCCAGTACTTC.

The table lists this clonotype with a few counts. The V call is TRBV20-1, the J call TRBJ2-1; 7 nucleotides line up with TRBD2. The germline V gene encodes CDR1 DFQATT and CDR2 SNEGSKA (reference sequence). This CDR3 spans 15 amino acids. This chain's CDR3 is CSQDPGTTSYNEQFF. The CDR3 DNA sequence: TGCAGCCAGGACCCCGGGACTACGTCCTACAATGAGCAGTTCTTC.

V usage is TRBV5-1 and J usage is TRBJ1-1; TRBD1 might be the D (5 bases). The CDR3 contains 13 residues. CDR1 is SGHRS and CDR2 is YFSETQ in the germline V gene. V lost 4 bases and J lost 5, with 12 bases in between. The CDR3 DNA is TGCGCCAGCAGCGTTGAAGACAGTACTGAAGCTTTCTTT. It encodes CASSVEDSTEAFF.